The rows below give T cell receptor beta chains drawn from one sample of a study of shared clonotypes between healthy human individuals. Assay: immunoSEQ multiplex PCR; the TCRdb copy retains only in-frame clones and omits some. The repertoire holds about 2.1 million clones, with under 95% as singletons. Sequencing was done on a sample of naive CD8+ T cells from PBMCs. Receptor source: a man younger than 35 in good health. Some clones in this sample may be carry-over from other donors' samples. Each CDR3 is given with its conserved first and last residue.

cdr3_aa cdr3_length v_call
CASSRRTGAYEQYF 14 TRBV11-2
CASSLWMGEQYF 12 TRBV14
CASRVEGPTYEQYF 14 TRBV7-8
CASSRTSALYEQYF 14 TRBV27
CASSGRGAGNPYEQYF 16 TRBV7-9
CASSQEFPGRADTQYF 16 TRBV4-1
CASSVQGRENTGELFF 16 TRBV9
CASSPGVGSYEQYF 14 TRBV28
CASSLFWRGPEDTQYF 16 TRBV27
CASSPSPAYTEAFF 14 TRBV5-1
CASSLAGAGETQYF 14 TRBV4-3
CASSGRAMSNEKLFF 15 TRBV2